Listed below are T cell receptor beta chains from one sample, sequenced in a study of shared clonotypes between healthy human individuals. Profiling relied on immunoSEQ multiplex PCR, and the TCRdb table lists in-frame clones only, not all of them. The sample has roughly 2.2 million clones, 80% to 95% seen once. The sample was naive CD4+ T cells from PBMCs. The receptors stem from a man aged 18-30 years in good health. Some clones in this sample may be carry-over from other donors' samples. Both conserved end residues are part of each CDR3. A D gene is named only where the DNA matches it firmly. Clone size is shown for a subset of rows, as once, few, many or a class of expanded clone.

>TRBV7-9|.|.|TRBJ2-7|14
TGTGCCAGCAGCTCCGAAAGGGAGGCCTCCGAGCAGTACTTC
CASSSEREASEQYF
>TRBV9|.|.|TRBJ1-1|17
TGTGCCAGCAGCGCCTCCACGGGGGAAGGGATTCTCACTGAAGCTTTCTTT
CASSASTGEGILTEAFF
>TRBV11-2|TRBD2|.|TRBJ2-7|16
TGTGCCAGCAGCTTAGGCACTAGCGGGAGGACAAACGAGCAGTACTTC
CASSLGTSGRTNEQYF
>TRBV5-1|TRBD2|.|TRBJ2-3|16
TGCGCCAGCAGCTGGATAGCGGGAGGGCCGACAGATACGCAGTATTTT
CASSWIAGGPTDTQYF
>TRBV7-9|.|.|TRBJ2-3|12
TGTGCCAGCAGCCCCCGTCCTGAGTCGCAGTATTTT
CASSPRPESQYF
>TRBV6-1|.|.|TRBJ1-2|14
TGTGCCAGCAGTGAATACCCCGCAGTCTATGGCTACACCTTC
CASSEYPAVYGYTF
>TRBV9|.|.|TRBJ2-7|15
TGTGCCAGCAGCCCCATGGACAGATACTCCTACGAGCAGTACTTC
CASSPMDRYSYEQYF
>TRBV7-9|.|.|TRBJ2-2|16
TGTGCCAGCAGCTTAGCCTCGCCATCGAACACCGGGGAGCTGTTTTTT
CASSLASPSNTGELFF
>TRBV28|TRBD2|.|TRBJ2-2|15
TGTGCCAGCAGTTTCCCGGGACTAGCGGCCGGGGAGCTGTTTTTT
CASSFPGLAAGELFF
>TRBV4-2|.|.|TRBJ1-5|14
TGTGCCAGCAGCCAAGAGGTGGGCAATCAGCCCCAGCATTTT
CASSQEVGNQPQHF
>TRBV11-2|.|.|TRBJ2-7|11
TGTGCCAGCAGCTTAGTATACGAGCAGTACTTC
CASSLVYEQYF
>TRBV10-3|.|.|TRBJ2-7|11
TGTGCCATCAGTCCCGATTCGGAGCAGTACTTC
CAISPDSEQYF
>TRBV6-1|.|.|TRBJ2-1|16
TGTGCCAGCAGTGAAGGTACAGGGAGAGTTAGAAATGAGCAGTTCTTC
CASSEGTGRVRNEQFF
>TRBV6-1|TRBD1|.|TRBJ2-7|15
TGTGCCAGCAGTGAACGGACAGGGTCCATCTACGAGCAGTACTTC
CASSERTGSIYEQYF
>TRBV5-6|TRBD2|once|TRBJ2-3|14
TGTGCCAGCAGCTTCGGGAGGGCCGTAGATACGCAGTATTTT
CASSFGRAVDTQYF
>TRBV11-2|TRBD1|.|TRBJ2-3|16
TGTGCCAGCAGGCCTATCCGGGACAGCAGCACAGATACGCAGTATTTT
CASRPIRDSSTDTQYF
>TRBV29-1|TRBD1|.|TRBJ2-1|13
TGCAGCGCGAGTTTGGGACAGAAGGGTGAGCAGTTCTTC
CSASLGQKGEQFF
>TRBV28|.|.|TRBJ1-1|15
TGTGCCAGCAGACCCTCCGGGACATGGCCCGGGGAAGCTTTCTTT
CASRPSGTWPGEAFF
>TRBV4-2|TRBD2|.|TRBJ2-7|19
TGTGCCAGCAGCCAAGAGGCCGGGGGGGGTAGCCTCAGCTCCTACGAGCAGTACTTC
CASSQEAGGGSLSSYEQYF
>TRBV19|.|.|TRBJ2-7|12
TGTGCCAGTAGTGGACAGTTCTACGAGCAGTACTTC
CASSGQFYEQYF
>TRBV10-3|.|.|TRBJ1-2|15
TGTGCCATCAGTGGTGGGACGGAACCCTACTATGGCTACACCTTC
CAISGGTEPYYGYTF
>TRBV9|TRBD2|once|TRBJ2-3|16
TGTGCCAGCAGCGCCAGACTAGCGGGGTACACAGATACGCAGTATTTT
CASSARLAGYTDTQYF